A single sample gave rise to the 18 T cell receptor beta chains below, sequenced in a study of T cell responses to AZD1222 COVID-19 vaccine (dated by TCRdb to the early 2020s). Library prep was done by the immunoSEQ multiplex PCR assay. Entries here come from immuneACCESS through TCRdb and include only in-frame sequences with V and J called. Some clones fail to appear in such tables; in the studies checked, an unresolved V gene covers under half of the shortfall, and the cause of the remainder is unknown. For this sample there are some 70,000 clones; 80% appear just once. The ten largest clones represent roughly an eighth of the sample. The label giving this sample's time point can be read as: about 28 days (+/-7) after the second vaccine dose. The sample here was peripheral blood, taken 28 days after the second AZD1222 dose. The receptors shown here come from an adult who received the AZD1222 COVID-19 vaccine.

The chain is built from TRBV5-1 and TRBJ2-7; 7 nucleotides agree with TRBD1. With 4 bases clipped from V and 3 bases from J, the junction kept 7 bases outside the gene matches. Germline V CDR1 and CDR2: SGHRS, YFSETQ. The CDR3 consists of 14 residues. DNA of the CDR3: TGCGCCAGCAGCCCCGGGACAGCCAACTACGAGCAGTACTTC. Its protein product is CASSPGTANYEQYF.

CDR3 bases: TGTGCCAGCAGTTTCACCGGGACAGGGGGGGGCTATGGCTACACCTTC. Translated, it gives CASSFTGTGGGYGYTF. The chain combines TRBV25-1 with TRBJ1-2; 11 bases fit TRBD1. The CDR3 extends over 16 amino acids. Trimming cost V 5 bases and J 4 bases; bases outside gene matches: 9. Germline loops: CDR1 MGHDK, CDR2 SYGVNS.

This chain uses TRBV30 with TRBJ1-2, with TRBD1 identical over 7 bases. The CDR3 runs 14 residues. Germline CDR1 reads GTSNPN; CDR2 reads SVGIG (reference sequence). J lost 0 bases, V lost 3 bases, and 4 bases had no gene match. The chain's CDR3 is CAWRKTGSNYGYTF. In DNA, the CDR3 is TGTGCCTGGAGAAAGACAGGGTCTAACTATGGCTACACCTTC.

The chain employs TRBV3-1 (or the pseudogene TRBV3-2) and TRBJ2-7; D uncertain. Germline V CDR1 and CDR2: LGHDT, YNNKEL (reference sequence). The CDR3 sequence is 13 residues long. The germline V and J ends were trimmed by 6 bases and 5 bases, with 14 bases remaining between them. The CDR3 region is CASSPALPDEQYF. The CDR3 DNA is TGTGCCAGCAGTCCCGCCCTCCCTGACGAGCAGTACTTC.

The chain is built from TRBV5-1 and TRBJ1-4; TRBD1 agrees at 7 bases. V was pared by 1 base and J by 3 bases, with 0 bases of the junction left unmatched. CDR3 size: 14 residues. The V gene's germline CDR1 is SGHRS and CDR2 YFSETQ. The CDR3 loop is CASSLTGANEKLFF. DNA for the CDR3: TGCGCCAGCAGCTTGACAGGGGCTAATGAAAAACTGTTTTTT.

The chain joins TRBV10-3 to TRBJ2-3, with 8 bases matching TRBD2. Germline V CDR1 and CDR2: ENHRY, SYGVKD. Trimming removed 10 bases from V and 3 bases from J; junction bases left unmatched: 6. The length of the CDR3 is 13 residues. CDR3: CATSGGFTDTQYF. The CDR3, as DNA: TGTGCCACGAGCGGGGGATTTACAGATACGCAGTATTTT.

As DNA, the CDR3 is TGCGCCAGCAGTGAGCAGGCCAGGGGAAGCTCCTACAATGAGCAGTTCTTC. It translates to CASSEQARGSSYNEQFF. The chain has TRBV10-1 and TRBJ2-1; tentatively, D is TRBD1 (6 bases). This CDR3 comprises 17 residues. Germline V lookup: CDR1 WNHNN, CDR2 SYGVQD (reference sequence). The V end was cut by 2 bases, the J end by 0 bases, with 14 bases between.

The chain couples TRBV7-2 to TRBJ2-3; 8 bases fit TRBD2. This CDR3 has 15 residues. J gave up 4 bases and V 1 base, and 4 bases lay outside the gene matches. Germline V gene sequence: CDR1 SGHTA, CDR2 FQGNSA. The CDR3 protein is CASSLGSAGADTQYF. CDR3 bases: TGTGCCAGCAGCTTAGGTTCAGCGGGGGCAGATACGCAGTATTTT.

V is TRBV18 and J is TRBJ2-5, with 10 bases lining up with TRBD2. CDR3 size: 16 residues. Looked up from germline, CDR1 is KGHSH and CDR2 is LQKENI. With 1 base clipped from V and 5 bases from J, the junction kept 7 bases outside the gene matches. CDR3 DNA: TGTGCCAGCTCACCACGGATACTAGCGGGGACGGAGACCCAGTACTTC. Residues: CASSPRILAGTETQYF.

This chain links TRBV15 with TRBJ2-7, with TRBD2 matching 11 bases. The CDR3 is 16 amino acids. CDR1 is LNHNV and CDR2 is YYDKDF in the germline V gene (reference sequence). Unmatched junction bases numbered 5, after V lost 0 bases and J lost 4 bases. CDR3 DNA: TGTGCCACCAGCAGAGATATAGCGGGGGGGCGTTACGAGCAGTACTTC. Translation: CATSRDIAGGRYEQYF.

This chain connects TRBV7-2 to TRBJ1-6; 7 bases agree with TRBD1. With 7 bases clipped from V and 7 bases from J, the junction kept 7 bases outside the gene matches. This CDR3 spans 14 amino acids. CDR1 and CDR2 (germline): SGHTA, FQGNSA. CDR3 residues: CASNGQEKNSPLHF. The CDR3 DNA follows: TGTGCCAGCAACGGACAGGAGAAGAATTCACCCCTCCACTTT.

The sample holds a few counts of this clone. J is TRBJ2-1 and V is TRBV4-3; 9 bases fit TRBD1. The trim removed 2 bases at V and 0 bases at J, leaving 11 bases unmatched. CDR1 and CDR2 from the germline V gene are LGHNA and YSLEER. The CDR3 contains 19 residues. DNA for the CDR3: TGCGCCAGCAGCCAAACGTCTACAGGGGGCGCAGGCTCCTACAATGAGCAGTTCTTC. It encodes CASSQTSTGGAGSYNEQFF.

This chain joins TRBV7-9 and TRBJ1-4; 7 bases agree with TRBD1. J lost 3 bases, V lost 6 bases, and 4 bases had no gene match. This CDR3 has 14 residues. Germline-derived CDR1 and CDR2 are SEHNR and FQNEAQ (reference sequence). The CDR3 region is CASRVRGSNEKLFF. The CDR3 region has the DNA TGTGCCAGCAGGGTCAGGGGGTCTAATGAAAAACTGTTTTTT.

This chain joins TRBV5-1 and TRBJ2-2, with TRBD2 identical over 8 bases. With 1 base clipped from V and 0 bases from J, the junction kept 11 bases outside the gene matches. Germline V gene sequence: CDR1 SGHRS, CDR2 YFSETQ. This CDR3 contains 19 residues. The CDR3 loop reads CASSLKYRGGGTNTGELFF. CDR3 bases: TGCGCCAGCAGCTTGAAATACCGGGGGGGCGGTACGAACACCGGGGAGCTGTTTTTT.

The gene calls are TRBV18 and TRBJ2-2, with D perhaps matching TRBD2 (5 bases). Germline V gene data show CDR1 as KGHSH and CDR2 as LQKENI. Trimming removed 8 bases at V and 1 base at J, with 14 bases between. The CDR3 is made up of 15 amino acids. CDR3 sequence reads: CASPLMGVNTGELFF. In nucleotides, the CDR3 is TGTGCCAGCCCACTTATGGGAGTGAACACCGGGGAGCTGTTTTTT.

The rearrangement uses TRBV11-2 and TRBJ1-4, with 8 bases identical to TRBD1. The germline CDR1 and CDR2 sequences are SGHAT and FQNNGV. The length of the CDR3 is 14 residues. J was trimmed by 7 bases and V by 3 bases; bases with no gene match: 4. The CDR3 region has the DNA TGTGCCAGCAGCTTGGTACAGGGGGGTGAAAAACTGTTTTTT. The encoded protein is CASSLVQGGEKLFF. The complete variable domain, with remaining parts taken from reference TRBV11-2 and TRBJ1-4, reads EAGVAQSPRYKIIEKRQSVAFWCNPISGHATLYWYQQILGQGPKLLIQFQNNGVVDDSQLPKDRFSAERLKGVDSTLKIQPAKLEDSAVYLCASSLVQGGEKLFFGSGTQLSVL.

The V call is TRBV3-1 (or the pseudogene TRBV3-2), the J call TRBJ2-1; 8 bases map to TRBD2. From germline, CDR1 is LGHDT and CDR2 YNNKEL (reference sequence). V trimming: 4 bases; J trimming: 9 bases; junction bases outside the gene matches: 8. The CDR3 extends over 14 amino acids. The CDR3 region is CASSLRTSWGEQFF. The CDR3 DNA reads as TGTGCCAGCAGCCTTCGGACTAGCTGGGGTGAGCAGTTCTTC.

CDR3 sequence: CASAMGRPLETQYF. CDR3 sequence (DNA): TGTGCTAGTGCCATGGGACGCCCTCTAGAGACCCAGTACTTC. The chain recombines TRBV12-5 with TRBJ2-5; the D gene could be TRBD1 or TRBD2 (5 bases each). Between the trimmed V and J ends, which lost 7 bases and 4 bases, there was a span of 16 bases. Germline V gene lookup returns CDR1 LGHNT and CDR2 FRNRAP. CDR3 length: 14 residues. The full variable domain, completed using reference TRBV12-5 and TRBJ2-5, is DARVTQTPRHKVTEMGQEVTMRCQPILGHNTVFWYRQTMMQGLELLAYFRNRAPLDDSGMPKDRFSAEMPDATLATLKIQPSEPRDSAVYFCASAMGRPLETQYFGPGTRLLVL.